Given below is one T cell receptor beta chain in context. Its antigen is as yet unknown. The data were obtained in a study of cytotoxic CD8 clonotypes in ibrutinib-treated CLL. At the level of the study: After median roughly 68 months, roughly 14 stayed in remission, about 12 progressed; responses around 25 partial, 2 complete.

CDR1 PRHDT and CDR2 FYEKMQ come from the germline V gene (reference sequence). The V segment lost 5 bases and the J segment 4 bases; nucleotides outside the gene matches: 8. The CDR3 has 14 residues. TCRdb's table, derived via immunoSEQ multiplex PCR, lists solely in-frame clones and lacks some. This table has approximately 340,000 clones, 67% appearing once. General study findings and limits: Sustained-remission and progressing patients had different sampling times.

Specimen: PBMCs, collected after 36 months of ibrutinib treatment. This chain joins TRBV13 and TRBJ2-7; 7 bases are shared with TRBD1. The sequence derives from a human donor with chronic lymphocytic leukemia. The CDR3 DNA reads as TGTGCCAGCAGCCTATACAGGGGCGGTTACGAGCAGTACTTC. Translating it yields CASSLYRGGYEQYF.